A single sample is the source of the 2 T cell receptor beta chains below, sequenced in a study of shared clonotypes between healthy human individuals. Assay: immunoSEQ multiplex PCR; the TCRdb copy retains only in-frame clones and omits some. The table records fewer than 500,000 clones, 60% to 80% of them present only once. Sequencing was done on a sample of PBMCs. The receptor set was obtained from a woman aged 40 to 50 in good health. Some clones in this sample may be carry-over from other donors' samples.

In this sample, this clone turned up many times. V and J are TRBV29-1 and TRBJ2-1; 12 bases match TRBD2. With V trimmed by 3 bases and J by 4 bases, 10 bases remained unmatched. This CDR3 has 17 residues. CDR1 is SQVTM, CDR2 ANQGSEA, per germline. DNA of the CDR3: TGCAGCGTTGAGAGACTAGCGGGAGTCGGGGGTTACAATGAGCAGTTCTTC. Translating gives CSVERLAGVGGYNEQFF.

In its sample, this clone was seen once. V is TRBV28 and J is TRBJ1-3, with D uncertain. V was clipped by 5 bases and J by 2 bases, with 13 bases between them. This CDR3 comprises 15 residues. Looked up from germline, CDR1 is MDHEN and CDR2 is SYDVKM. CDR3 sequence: CASSPISTTGNTIYF. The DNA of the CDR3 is TGTGCCAGCAGTCCAATCTCCACCACTGGAAACACCATATATTTT.